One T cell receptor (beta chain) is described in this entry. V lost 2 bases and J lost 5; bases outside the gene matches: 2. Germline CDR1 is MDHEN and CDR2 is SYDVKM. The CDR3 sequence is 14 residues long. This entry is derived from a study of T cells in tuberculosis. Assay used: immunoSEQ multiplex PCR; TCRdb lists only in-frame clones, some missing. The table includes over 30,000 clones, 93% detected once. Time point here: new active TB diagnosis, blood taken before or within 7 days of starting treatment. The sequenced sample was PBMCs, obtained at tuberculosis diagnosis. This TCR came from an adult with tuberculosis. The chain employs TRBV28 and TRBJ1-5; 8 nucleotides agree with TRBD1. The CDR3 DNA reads TGTGCCAGCAGTTTAGAACAGGGGGATCAGCCCCAGCATTTT. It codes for CASSLEQGDQPQHF. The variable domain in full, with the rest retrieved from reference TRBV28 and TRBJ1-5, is DVKVTQSSRYLVKRTGEKVFLECVQDMDHENMFWYRQDPGLGLRLIYFSYDVKMKEKGDIPEGYSVSREKKERFSLILESASTNQTSMYLCASSLEQGDQPQHFGDGTRLSIL.